What follows are 32 T cell receptor beta chains derived from one specimen sequenced in a study of blood T cell repertoires in COVID-19. The data were produced by immunoSEQ multiplex PCR, yet TCRdb's version contains in-frame clones alone and is incomplete. The sample records about 280,000 clones, roughly 87% being singletons. Sequencing used PBMCs or T cells enriched from blood (not recorded which). The receptors here all came from a woman between 40 and 55 years old who had recovered from COVID-19.

The chain recombines TRBV7-8 with TRBJ2-7; 8 bases are shared with TRBD2. The CDR3 has 15 residues. Looked up from germline, CDR1 is SGHVS and CDR2 is FQNEAQ. V trimming: 5 bases; J trimming: 9 bases; junction bases outside the gene matches: 15. The CDR3 region is CASSPPAGGGPGQYF. The CDR3 region has the DNA TGTGCCAGCAGCCCGCCCGCGGGGGGTGGACCGGGGCAGTACTTC.

The J gene is TRBJ2-7, the V gene TRBV5-1; D might be TRBD1 (6 bases). This CDR3 contains 17 residues. Germline values: CDR1 SGHRS, CDR2 YFSETQ. V lost 0 bases and J lost 0, with 16 bases in between. CDR3 bases: TGCGCCAGCAGCTTGGGTGGGGGCGGCGGTAACTCCTACGAGCAGTACTTC. Its protein product is CASSLGGGGGNSYEQYF.

The chain has TRBV4-2 and TRBJ2-7; D perhaps matches TRBD2 (6 bases). The CDR3 contains 19 residues. CDR1 is LGHNA, CDR2 YNFKEQ, per germline. The V end was cut by 1 base, the J end by 3 bases, with 25 bases between. CDR3 sequence reads: CASSQGLVVWEETNYEQYF. CDR3 in DNA: TGTGCCAGCAGCCAAGGGTTGGTTGTATGGGAGGAGACGAACTACGAGCAGTACTTC.

This rearrangement joins TRBV2 to TRBJ1-2; D might be TRBD1 (5 bases). The V end lost 7 bases, the J end lost 5 bases, and 29 bases lay between the germline ends. Germline V gene data show CDR1 as SNHLY and CDR2 as FYNNEI. The CDR3 runs to 18 residues. The CDR3 is CASMTPGGTRRFGYGYTF. DNA for the CDR3: TGTGCCAGCATGACCCCTGGGGGGACCCGTCGATTTGGGTATGGCTACACCTTC. The full variable domain, completed using reference TRBV2 and TRBJ1-2, is EPEVTQTPSHQVTQMGQEVILRCVPISNHLYFYWYRQILGQKVEFLVSFYNNEISEKSEIFDDQFSVERPDGSNFTLKIRSTKLEDSAMYFCASMTPGGTRRFGYGYTFGSGTRLTVV.

The V and J genes are TRBV28 and TRBJ1-2; no reliable D call. The CDR3 runs 14 residues. The V and J ends lost 2 bases and 0 bases respectively, with 7 bases between them. Germline CDR1 MDHEN, CDR2 SYDVKM. The CDR3 DNA follows: TGTGCCAGCAGTTTAGACACAACTAACTATGGCTACACCTTC. It encodes CASSLDTTNYGYTF.

In regard to this clone: In the same sample, other DNA sequences code for this CDR3. The rearrangement joins TRBV28 to TRBJ1-2; TRBD1 agrees at 7 bases. From germline, CDR1 is MDHEN and CDR2 SYDVKM. J lost 5 bases, V lost 3 bases, and 0 bases had no gene match. The CDR3 spans 12 residues. Here the CDR3 reads CASSLTGYGYTF. The DNA for the CDR3 is TGTGCCAGCAGTTTGACAGGGTATGGCTACACCTTC.

The CDR3 loop reads CASSGQRDYGYTF. The DNA for the CDR3 is TGTGCCAGCAGCGGTCAACGGGACTATGGCTACACCTTC. This sequence joins TRBV9 and TRBJ1-2; D ambiguous. Deletions cut 3 bases from V and 3 bases from J, with 9 bases between. The CDR3 covers 13 residues. The germline CDR1 and CDR2 sequences are SGDLS and YYNGEE.

The V and J genes are TRBV15 and TRBJ2-7; the D gene is possibly TRBD2 (5 bases). This CDR3 spans 13 amino acids. CDR1 and CDR2 (germline): LNHNV, YYDKDF (reference sequence). Trimming removed 0 bases from V and 4 bases from J, with 7 bases in between. CDR3 amino acids: CATSREGDYEQYF. In nucleotides, the CDR3 is TGTGCCACCAGCAGAGAGGGAGATTACGAGCAGTACTTC. Filled out from reference TRBV15 and TRBJ2-7, the complete variable domain reads DAMVIQNPRYQVTQFGKPVTLSCSQTLNHNVMYWYQQKSSQAPKLLFHYYDKDFNNEADTPDNFQSRRPNTSFCFLDIRSPGLGDTAMYLCATSREGDYEQYFGPGTRLTVT.

The rearrangement uses TRBV7-9 and TRBJ2-7; 15 positions agree with TRBD2. J lost 3 bases, V lost 5 bases, and 8 bases had no gene match. The CDR3 is made up of 17 amino acids. Germline V CDR1 and CDR2: SEHNR, FQNEAQ (reference sequence). As DNA, the CDR3 is TGTGCCAGCAGCCCAGGACTAGCGGGAGGGCCAGTCTACGAGCAGTACTTC. Amino acids: CASSPGLAGGPVYEQYF.

The chain links TRBV7-8 to TRBJ1-5, with a tentative D call TRBD1 (6 bases). The germline gives CDR1 SGHVS, CDR2 FQNEAQ. V lost 5 bases and J lost 2, with 10 bases in between. The CDR3 totals 14 residues. The CDR3 is CASSRDRRNQPQHF. The CDR3 nucleotides read TGTGCCAGCAGCCGAGACAGGCGCAATCAGCCCCAGCATTTT.

The chain combines TRBV7-2 with TRBJ2-5; 11 bases agree with TRBD2. This CDR3 is built from 15 residues. The V gene's germline CDR1 is SGHTA and CDR2 FQGNSA. J was trimmed by 7 bases and V by 2 bases; bases with no gene match: 6. CDR3 region: CASSLTSGREGTQYF. CDR3 sequence (DNA): TGTGCCAGCAGCTTAACTAGCGGGAGAGAAGGGACCCAGTACTTC.

The gene calls are TRBV4-1 and TRBJ2-1; possibly TRBD2 for D (6 bases). The CDR3 extends over 16 amino acids. V was pared by 4 bases and J by 4 bases, with 17 bases between. Germline values: CDR1 MGHRA, CDR2 YSYEKL. CDR3 nucleotides: TGCGCCAGCAGCCTCGACAAGACGGGAGCATACAATGAGCAGTTCTTC. This translates into CASSLDKTGAYNEQFF.

The genes are TRBV11-1 and TRBJ1-1; no clear D. Trimming removed 1 base at V and 4 bases at J, with 7 bases between. Germline V gene lookup returns CDR1 SGHAT and CDR2 FQDESV (reference sequence). This CDR3 region has 13 residues. The CDR3 region has the DNA TGTGCCAGCAGCTTAGAGCGGGGCACTGAAGCTTTCTTT. Its translation: CASSLERGTEAFF.

In its sample, this clone was seen many times. One end of the junction varies from germline; a read error may be responsible. V and J are TRBV7-7 and TRBJ1-5; TRBD1 agrees at 8 bases. The germline V gene encodes CDR1 SSHAT and CDR2 FNYEAQ (reference sequence). The CDR3 is 15 amino acids. This CDR3 reads CASRHRDRHNQPQHF. Written as DNA, the CDR3 is TGTGCTAGCAGACACCGGGACAGGCACAATCAGCCCCAGCATTTT.

The chain combines TRBV6-2 or TRBV6-3 with TRBJ1-4; D is possibly TRBD1 (5 bases). The ends were cut back, 0 bases at V and 10 bases at J, with 12 bases in the middle. Looked up from germline, CDR1 is MNHEY and CDR2 is SVGEGT. This CDR3 contains 14 residues. CDR3 in amino acids: CASSYSTYGGKLFF. DNA for the CDR3: TGTGCCAGCAGTTACTCGACCTACGGGGGAAAACTGTTTTTT.

The chain joins TRBV24-1 to TRBJ2-1; D may be TRBD2 (5 bases). The CDR3 spans 16 residues. Trimming pared 0 bases from V and 2 bases from J, leaving 10 bases between. Per the germline V gene, CDR1 is KGHDR and CDR2 is SFDVKD. The DNA for the CDR3 is TGTGCCACCAGTGATTTGTCGGGGTTCACCTACAATGAGCAGTTCTTC. Protein sequence: CATSDLSGFTYNEQFF.

This clone has a single count. The chain recombines TRBV6-5 with TRBJ2-6; 10 bases fit TRBD1. Germline V gives CDR1 MNHEY, CDR2 SVGAGI. This CDR3 is 15 amino acids long. V shed 6 bases and J 4 bases; nucleotides not matched to a gene: 3. The CDR3 nucleotides read TGTGCCAGCAGGGGACAGGGGTCCGGGGCCAACGTCCTGACTTTC. Translated, it gives CASRGQGSGANVLTF.

This chain joins TRBV28 and TRBJ1-1; a possible D gene is TRBD1 (6 bases). Trimming took off 3 bases at V and 6 bases at J, with 11 bases between the two ends. The CDR3 contains 13 residues. The germline CDR1 and CDR2 sequences are MDHEN and SYDVKM. The chain's CDR3 is CASSFGGGAEAFF. CDR3 sequence (DNA): TGTGCCAGCAGTTTCGGAGGGGGGGCTGAAGCTTTCTTT.

This rearrangement joins TRBV28 to TRBJ1-2, with D unclear. Trimming took 3 bases from V and 5 from J, leaving 13 bases between them. The length of the CDR3 is 14 residues. Germline V gene data show CDR1 as MDHEN and CDR2 as SYDVKM. The CDR3 protein is CASSFSGYLYGYTF. CDR3 bases: TGTGCCAGCAGTTTCTCCGGGTACCTATATGGCTACACCTTC.

The chain joins TRBV5-1 to TRBJ2-2, with D perhaps TRBD2 (6 bases). This CDR3 contains 16 residues. Germline V gene lookup returns CDR1 SGHRS and CDR2 YFSETQ. V lost 1 base, J lost 0 bases, and 10 bases lay in between. CDR3 sequence: CASSLLAGSNTGELFF. The DNA for the CDR3 is TGCGCCAGCAGCTTGCTTGCGGGATCGAACACCGGGGAGCTGTTTTTT.

V usage is TRBV5-5 and J usage is TRBJ1-1; possibly TRBD1 for D (6 bases). Germline CDR1 and CDR2: SGHKS and YYEKEE (reference sequence). V lost 4 bases to trimming and J lost 6 bases, with 16 bases between them. This CDR3 is built from 14 residues. CDR3 coding DNA: TGTGCCAGCAGCCGGAGACAGGACGGCCCTGAAGCTTTCTTT. Amino acid sequence: CASSRRQDGPEAFF. Full variable domain (outside the CDR3, taken from reference TRBV5-5 and TRBJ1-1): DAGVTQSPTHLIKTRGQQVTLRCSPISGHKSVSWYQQVLGQGPQFIFQYYEKEERGRGNFPDRFSARQFPNYSSELNVNALLLGDSALYLCASSRRQDGPEAFFGQGTRLTVV.

On this clone: Other DNA sequences of this sample code for an identical CDR3. The J gene is TRBJ2-5, the V gene TRBV7-2, with D maybe TRBD1 (5 bases). The germline CDR1 and CDR2 sequences are SGHTA and FQGNSA. V was trimmed by 5 bases and J by 2 bases, leaving 9 bases between them. The CDR3 length is 13 residues. The CDR3 coding sequence is TGTGCCAGCAGCGCCGGACAACAAGAGACCCAGTACTTC. This gives the protein CASSAGQQETQYF.

The rearrangement uses TRBV21-1 and TRBJ2-7; the DNA was not compared with TRBD2, the D call given in the table. TRBV21-1 is a recognized pseudogene. The length of the CDR3 is 12 residues. The DNA for the CDR3 is TGTGCCAGTCTAGGAGCGGCCTACGAGCAGTACTTC. It is translated as CASLGAAYEQYF.

This chain links TRBV12-3 or TRBV12-4 with TRBJ2-3; 8 bases are shared with TRBD2. With V trimmed by 6 bases and J by 15 bases, 8 bases remained unmatched. The CDR3 has 11 residues. DNA of the CDR3: TGTGCCAGCAGCGTGAGGACTAGCCGATATTTT. This translates into CASSVRTSRYF.

The chain links TRBV27 to TRBJ2-7, with a tentative D call TRBD2 (6 bases). The CDR3 loop spans 13 amino acids. Germline V gene data show CDR1 as MNHEY and CDR2 as SMNVEV (reference sequence). Trimming shortened V by 2 bases and J by 5 bases, and 10 bases separated the two germline ends. As DNA, the CDR3 is TGTGCCAGCAGTTTACAGGGAGGAAACGAGCAGTACTTC. The encoded protein is CASSLQGGNEQYF.

This sequence joins TRBV14 and TRBJ1-2; 9 bases line up with TRBD1. This CDR3 has 17 residues. V shed 5 bases and J 8 bases; nucleotides not matched to a gene: 18. Germline loops: CDR1 SGHDN, CDR2 FVKESK. The CDR3, as DNA: TGTGCCAGCAGCTACACTCAAAGCGGGGACAGGGACAGAGGCTACACCTTC. Encoded protein: CASSYTQSGDRDRGYTF.

The chain employs TRBV6-2 or TRBV6-3 and TRBJ2-2; 8 nucleotides line up with TRBD2. The V gene end was trimmed by 6 bases and the J gene end by 1 base; junction bases not matched to a gene: 7. CDR1 MNHEY and CDR2 SVGEGT come from the germline V gene. The length of the CDR3 is 16 residues. CDR3 sequence: CASSDGLAGNTGELFF. CDR3 nucleotides: TGTGCCAGCAGCGACGGGCTAGCGGGGAACACCGGGGAGCTGTTTTTT.

CDR3 loop: CASSRGYTGELFF. As DNA, the CDR3 is TGTGCCAGCAGCCGGGGGTACACCGGGGAGCTGTTTTTT. The genes are TRBV5-6 and TRBJ2-2; weak D call: TRBD2 (6 bases). Between the trimmed V and J ends, which lost 4 bases and 3 bases, there was a span of 7 bases. The CDR3 has 13 residues. The germline CDR1 and CDR2 sequences are SGHDT and YYEEEE.

The chain has TRBV2 and TRBJ1-6; D is possibly TRBD1 (5 bases). Germline V gene sequence: CDR1 SNHLY, CDR2 FYNNEI. This CDR3 has 15 amino acids. V dropped 5 bases and J dropped 7 bases, with 15 bases sitting between them. CDR3 DNA sequence: TGTGCCAGCAGTAACGCCGGGACTAAAAATTCACCCCTCCACTTT. Encoded protein: CASSNAGTKNSPLHF.

The gene calls are TRBV11-2 and TRBJ1-4; no reliable D call. Germline-derived CDR1 and CDR2 are SGHAT and FQNNGV. The CDR3 is 12 residues long. Trimming cost V 1 base and J 10 bases, with 7 bases left between them. The CDR3 DNA follows: TGTGCCAGCAGCTTAGTGGCGGGAAAACTGTTTTTT. Translating it yields CASSLVAGKLFF.

This clone was found once. This sequence joins TRBV5-4 and TRBJ1-2, with D possibly being TRBD1 (6 bases). V shed 4 bases and J shed 0 bases, with 16 bases lying between them. Germline V gene data show CDR1 as SGHNT and CDR2 as YYREEE (reference sequence). The CDR3 extends over 16 amino acids. CDR3 in amino acids: CASSRGADYSNYGYTF. DNA for the CDR3: TGTGCCAGCAGCCGGGGGGCAGACTACTCTAACTATGGCTACACCTTC.

The genes are TRBV11-3 and TRBJ1-1, with D uncertain. The V gene lost 2 bases and the J gene lost 5 bases, with 9 bases spanning the gap. The CDR3 is made up of 13 amino acids. The germline gives CDR1 SGHNT, CDR2 YENEEA. In DNA form, the CDR3 reads TGTGCCAGCAGCTTAACCCAGTCGACTGAAGCTTTCTTT. Its translation is CASSLTQSTEAFF.